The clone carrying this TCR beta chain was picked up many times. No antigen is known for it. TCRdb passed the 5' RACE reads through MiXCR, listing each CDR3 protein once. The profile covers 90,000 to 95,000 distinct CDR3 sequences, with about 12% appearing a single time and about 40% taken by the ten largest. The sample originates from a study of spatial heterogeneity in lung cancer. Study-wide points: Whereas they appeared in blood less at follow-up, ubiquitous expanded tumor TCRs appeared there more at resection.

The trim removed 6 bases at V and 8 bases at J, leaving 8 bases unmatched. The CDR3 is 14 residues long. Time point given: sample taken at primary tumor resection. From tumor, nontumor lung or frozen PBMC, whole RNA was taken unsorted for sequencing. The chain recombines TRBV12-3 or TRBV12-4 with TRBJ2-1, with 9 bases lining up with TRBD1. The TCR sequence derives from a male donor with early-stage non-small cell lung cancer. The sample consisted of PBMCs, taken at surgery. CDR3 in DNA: TGTGCCAGCAGCTCGGACAGGGGATTTTATGAGCAGTTCTTC. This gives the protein CASSSDRGFYEQFF.